A selection of T cell receptor beta chains follows, all from one sample in a study of cytomegalovirus exposure and HLA in healthy donors. Data came from immunoSEQ multiplex PCR; TCRdb stores just in-frame clones and leaves some out. Found here are 150,000 to 200,000 clones, approximately 90% of them singletons; the top ten hold almost 3%. Sequenced material: PBMCs. The receptors originated from a man aged 18 to 30 in good health and CMV-seronegative. Each CDR3 is given with its conserved first and last residue. Fields, in order: CDR3 length, J gene, V gene, CDR3 protein.

15,TRBJ1-2,TRBV6-6,CASSPGTGHESGYTF
14,TRBJ2-3,TRBV5-6,CASSQGLPTDTQYF
13,TRBJ1-1,TRBV13,CASSLVRGQGGFF
13,TRBJ1-5,TRBV28,CASKSGGSQPQHF
18,TRBJ1-6,TRBV28,CASSPPEGRHSYNSPLHF
12,TRBJ2-1,TRBV30,CAWGGGDNEQFF
15,TRBJ1-2,TRBV4-2,CASSQDHGESYGYTF
13,TRBJ2-5,TRBV28,CASGPAGQETQYF
14,TRBJ2-7,TRBV18,CASTGGLAAYEQYF
15,TRBJ2-7,TRBV28,CASRNTARGSYEQYF